These 14 T cell receptor beta chains originate from one sample sequenced in a study of CD8+ T cells in alopecia areata. Treatment noted: oral pan-JAK inhibitor, 5-10 mg twice daily. In each case, RNA was isolated and then reverse transcribed into cDNA as the sequencing template. The repertoire was sequenced with immunoSEQ multiplex PCR; TCRdb's copy has only in-frame clones and lacks some. The table has approximately 170,000 clones, less than 70% seen once; the top ten hold approximately 15%. The sample here was CD4+ T cells sorted from blood, taken at week 24, from a patient treated with tofacitinib. The receptor set was obtained from a human donor with alopecia areata.

V usage is TRBV29-1 and J usage is TRBJ2-1; 7 bases match TRBD1. Germline V gene data show CDR1 as SQVTM and CDR2 as ANQGSEA. With V trimmed by 8 bases and J by 6 bases, 13 bases remained unmatched. CDR3 size: 14 residues. Here the CDR3 reads CSTYPPAGGNEQFF. The CDR3 DNA is TGCAGCACCTACCCGCCCGCAGGGGGCAATGAGCAGTTCTTC.

CDR3 coding DNA: TGTGCCACCAGCCGACAGGGCTGGACTGAAGCTTTCTTT. This codes for CATSRQGWTEAFF. This chain uses TRBV15 with TRBJ1-1; TRBD1 agrees at 7 bases. V shed 5 bases, J shed 5 bases, and the junction held 5 bases outside the gene matches. This CDR3 region has 13 residues. The germline gives CDR1 LNHNV, CDR2 YYDKDF (reference sequence).

The rearrangement uses TRBV5-1 and TRBJ2-3, with a weak D call TRBD2 (6 bases). Germline-derived CDR1 and CDR2 are SGHRS and YFSETQ. The CDR3 extends over 15 amino acids. V was shortened by 0 bases and J by 2 bases, with 10 bases between the two germline ends. The CDR3: CASSLEGGFTDTQYF. The DNA for the CDR3 is TGCGCCAGCAGCTTGGAAGGAGGGTTCACAGATACGCAGTATTTT.

The gene calls are TRBV2 and TRBJ2-7; tentatively, D is TRBD1 or TRBD2 (5 bases each). CDR1 and CDR2 from the germline V gene are SNHLY and FYNNEI. V shed 7 bases and J shed 4 bases, with 17 bases lying between them. The CDR3 has 14 amino acids. CDR3 DNA: TGTGCCAGCAAAGGGGACGCGCTGCTGTACGAGCAGTACTTC. It is translated as CASKGDALLYEQYF. The full variable domain, rest sourced from reference TRBV2 and TRBJ2-7, is EPEVTQTPSHQVTQMGQEVILRCVPISNHLYFYWYRQILGQKVEFLVSFYNNEISEKSEIFDDQFSVERPDGSNFTLKIRSTKLEDSAMYFCASKGDALLYEQYFGPGTRLTVT.

The gene calls are TRBV2 and TRBJ2-1; D gene uncertain. This CDR3 has 14 residues. Germline V gene lookup returns CDR1 SNHLY and CDR2 FYNNEI. Trimming shortened V by 7 bases and J by 4 bases, and 14 bases separated the two germline ends. The CDR3 sequence is CASISQIGYNEQFF. The CDR3, as DNA: TGTGCCAGCATTTCCCAAATCGGGTACAATGAGCAGTTCTTC.

The rearrangement joins TRBV11-1 to TRBJ2-7, with TRBD1 as a possible D gene (5 bases). This CDR3 spans 15 amino acids. The germline V gene has CDR1 SGHAT and CDR2 FQDESV (reference sequence). V was pared by 0 bases and J by 4 bases, with 13 bases between. For the CDR3, the DNA is TGTGCCAGCAGCTTAGCGCTTCGGGCAGGGTACGAGCAGTACTTC. Translation gives CASSLALRAGYEQYF.

Of note for this clone: Additional DNA sequences in this sample encode the identical CDR3. The CDR3 region has the DNA TGTGCCTGGGGGGGGACAGATACGCAGTATTTT. This translates into CAWGGTDTQYF. The chain joins TRBV30 to TRBJ2-3; D might be TRBD2 (6 bases). V lost 5 bases and J 3 bases, leaving 6 bases between the germline ends. CDR1 and CDR2 (germline): GTSNPN, SVGIG (reference sequence). This CDR3 spans 11 amino acids.

This clone was detected only a few times. Other DNA sequences from this sample encode an identical CDR3 as well. This chain links TRBV29-1 with TRBJ1-1; 7 bases line up with TRBD1. Trimming removed 6 bases from V and 1 base from J; junction bases left unmatched: 5. The CDR3 runs to 13 residues. CDR1 is SQVTM, CDR2 ANQGSEA, per germline. CDR3 loop: CSVRGQRNTEAFF. The CDR3 DNA reads TGCAGCGTCAGGGGACAGAGGAACACTGAAGCTTTCTTT.

The chain combines TRBV5-1 with TRBJ2-2, with unresolved D. The CDR3 loop spans 14 amino acids. With 0 bases removed from V and 6 bases from J, the gap between germline ends came to 9 bases. Germline assignment: CDR1 SGHRS and CDR2 YFSETQ. CDR3 protein: CASSLAYQSGELFF. DNA of the CDR3: TGCGCCAGCAGCTTGGCTTATCAGTCCGGGGAGCTGTTTTTT.

The rearrangement joins TRBV29-1 to TRBJ1-1; D call uncertain. Between the trimmed V and J ends, which lost 3 bases and 0 bases, there was a span of 8 bases. The germline gives CDR1 SQVTM, CDR2 ANQGSEA. The CDR3 length is 13 residues. The CDR3 region has the DNA TGCAGCGTTGAGGGGAGGGTGAACACTGAAGCTTTCTTT. It translates to CSVEGRVNTEAFF.

The V and J genes are TRBV29-1 and TRBJ1-2; D is perhaps TRBD1 (5 bases). Trimming left V 1 base short and J 5 bases short, with 14 bases between. CDR1 is SQVTM and CDR2 is ANQGSEA in the germline V gene. The CDR3 sequence is 14 residues long. For the CDR3, the DNA is TGCAGCGTTGAAGGGGTTAGGGGAGGATATGGCTACACCTTC. It codes for CSVEGVRGGYGYTF.

V is TRBV7-2 and J is TRBJ2-5; D might be TRBD1 (5 bases). CDR3 length equals 13 residues. V shed 3 bases and J shed 12 bases, with 17 bases lying between them. Per the germline V gene, CDR1 is SGHTA and CDR2 is FQGNSA. In DNA, the CDR3 is TGTGCCAGCAGCTTGGGCTCAGGGCTTCAGGAGTACTTC. It codes for CASSLGSGLQEYF.

The J gene is TRBJ1-2, the V gene TRBV7-9, with a tentative D call TRBD1 (5 bases). Trimming removed 3 bases from V and 3 bases from J, with 5 bases in between. The CDR3 extends over 12 amino acids. Looked up from germline, CDR1 is SEHNR and CDR2 is FQNEAQ (reference sequence). The CDR3 coding sequence is TGTGCCAGCAGCTTGACAGACTATGGCTACACCTTC. Encoded protein: CASSLTDYGYTF.

The V and J genes are TRBV30 and TRBJ2-5; no firm D call. The CDR3 spans 14 residues. Trimming took 3 bases from V and 1 from J, leaving 12 bases between them. The germline V gene has CDR1 GTSNPN and CDR2 SVGIG (reference sequence). The CDR3 sequence: CAWSASRIQETQYF. The CDR3 DNA reads as TGTGCCTGGAGCGCTTCCCGAATCCAAGAGACCCAGTACTTC.